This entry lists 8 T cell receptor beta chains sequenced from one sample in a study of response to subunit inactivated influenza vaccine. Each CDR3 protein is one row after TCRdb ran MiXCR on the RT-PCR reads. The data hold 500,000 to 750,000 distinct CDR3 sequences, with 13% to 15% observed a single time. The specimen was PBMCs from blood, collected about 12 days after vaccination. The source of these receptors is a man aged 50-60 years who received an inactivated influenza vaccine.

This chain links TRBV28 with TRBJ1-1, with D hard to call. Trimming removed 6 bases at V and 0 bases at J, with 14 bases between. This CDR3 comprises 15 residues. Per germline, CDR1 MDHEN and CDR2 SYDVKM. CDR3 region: CASRPPGSMNTEAFF. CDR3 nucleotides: TGTGCCAGCAGACCCCCCGGGTCTATGAACACTGAAGCTTTCTTT.

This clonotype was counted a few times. This CDR3 is CASSPDASGGSGEQYF. The CDR3 DNA is TGCGCCAGCAGCCCCGATGCGTCAGGGGGCTCCGGCGAGCAGTACTTC. V is TRBV5-1 and J is TRBJ2-7; 8 nucleotides agree with TRBD1. The CDR3 extends over 16 amino acids. Germline trimming cut 4 bases from V and 6 bases from J; bases unmatched to any gene: 15. In germline, CDR1 is SGHRS, CDR2 YFSETQ.

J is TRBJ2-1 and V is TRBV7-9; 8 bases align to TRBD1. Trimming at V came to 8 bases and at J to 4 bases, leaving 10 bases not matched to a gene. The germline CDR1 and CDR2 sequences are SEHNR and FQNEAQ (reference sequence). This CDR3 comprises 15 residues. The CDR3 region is CASLPGTGSYNEQFF. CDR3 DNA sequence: TGTGCCAGCCTCCCTGGGACAGGCAGTTACAATGAGCAGTTCTTC.

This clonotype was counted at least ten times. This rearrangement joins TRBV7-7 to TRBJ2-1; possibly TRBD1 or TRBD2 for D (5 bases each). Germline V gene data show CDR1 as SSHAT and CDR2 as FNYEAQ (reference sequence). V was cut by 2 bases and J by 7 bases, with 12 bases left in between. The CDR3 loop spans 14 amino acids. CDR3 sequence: CASSLNGGENEQFF. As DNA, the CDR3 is TGTGCCAGCAGCTTAAATGGGGGTGAGAATGAGCAGTTCTTC.

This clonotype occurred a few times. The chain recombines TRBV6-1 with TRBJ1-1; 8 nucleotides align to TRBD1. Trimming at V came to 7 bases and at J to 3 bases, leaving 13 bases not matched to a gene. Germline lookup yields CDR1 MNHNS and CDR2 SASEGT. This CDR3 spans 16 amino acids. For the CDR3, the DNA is TGTGCCAGCAACCCCTGGGCAGGGGGCGGGTACACTGAAGCTTTCTTT. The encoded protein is CASNPWAGGGYTEAFF.

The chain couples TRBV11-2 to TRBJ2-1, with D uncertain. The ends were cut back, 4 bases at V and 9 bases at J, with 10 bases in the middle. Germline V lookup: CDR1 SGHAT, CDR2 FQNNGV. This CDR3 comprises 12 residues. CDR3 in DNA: TGTGCCAGCAGCTACCAGTACGGTGAGCAGTTCTTC. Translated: CASSYQYGEQFF. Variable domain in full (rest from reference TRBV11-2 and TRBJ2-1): EAGVAQSPRYKIIEKRQSVAFWCNPISGHATLYWYQQILGQGPKLLIQFQNNGVVDDSQLPKDRFSAERLKGVDSTLKIQPAKLEDSAVYLCASSYQYGEQFFGPGTRLTVL.

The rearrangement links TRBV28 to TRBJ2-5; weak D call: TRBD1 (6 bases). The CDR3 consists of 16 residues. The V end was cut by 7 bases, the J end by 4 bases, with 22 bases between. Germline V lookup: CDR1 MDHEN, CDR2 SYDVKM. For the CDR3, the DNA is TGTGCCAGCACATCAATGATCAGGGGAAATCCAGAGACCCAGTACTTC. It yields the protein CASTSMIRGNPETQYF.

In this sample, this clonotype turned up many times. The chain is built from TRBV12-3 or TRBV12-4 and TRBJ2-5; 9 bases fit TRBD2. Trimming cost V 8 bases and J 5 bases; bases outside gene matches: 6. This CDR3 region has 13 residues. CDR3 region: CASRGGGGETQYF. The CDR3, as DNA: TGTGCCAGCCGCGGGGGGGGCGGTGAGACCCAGTACTTC.